The sequence of this T cell receptor beta chain was determined in a study of T cells after yellow fever vaccination. 5'RACE template switching generated TCR cDNA, adding a universal primer site and UMIs. TCRdb called the 5' RACE reads again in MiXCR, with one record for every CDR3 protein. The sample holds 200,000 to 300,000 distinct CDR3 sequences, 3.6% seen once. CDR3 size: 14 residues. CDR1 and CDR2 (germline): SNHLY, FYNNEI. Trimming took off 3 bases at V and 2 bases at J, with 11 bases between the two ends. The TCR was taken from a man aged 18 to 29 who received the YFV17D yellow fever vaccine. The genes are TRBV2 and TRBJ2-7; D is perhaps TRBD1 (6 bases). The sequencing used PBMCs, collected 15 days after the yellow fever booster vaccination. The DNA of the CDR3 is TGTGCCAGCAGTGAGGGACACGGCACCTACGAGCAGTACGTC. Translated: CASSEGHGTYEQYV.